Sequencing of this TCR beta chain was carried out in a study of blood T cells in healthy people across ages (dated by TCRdb to the mid-2010s). In terms of the full investigation: In model experiments, template switching captured about one uniquely barcoded TCR beta cDNA molecule for every two T cells. Donors were grouped into four age groups: young (average roughly 17 years), middle-aged (roughly 40), aged (approximately 67) and long-lived (just over 80). To avoid experimental bias, donors of different ages were distributed randomly across sequencing lanes. Using the same blood draw, the study looked at two additional independent replicas of 1 million unique cDNA reads for two donors, one aged 18 to 30 and the other aged 80 or older. The study measured age-related changes in TCR beta repertoire diversity using deep sequencing normalized with unique cDNA molecular identifiers.

To prepare the library, 5' RACE was applied. The listed sequencing device is Illumina HiSeq 2500. A second about 7 to 12 cycle PCR used a sample-barcoded 5' primer and a J-beta primer mix. A unique molecular identifier was introduced onto each TCR beta cDNA molecule by a template-switch 5' adaptor carrying 12 random nucleotides. Each sample yielded at least 2.5 million CDR3-containing paired-end reads. First-strand cDNA was synthesized from all RNA with the Mint cDNA synthesis kit, primed by a TRBC-specific oligonucleotide. Following uracil-DNA glycosylase treatment, all cDNA underwent a first 18-cycle PCR with the universal primers M1SS and BC2_uni_R. Processing in the source paper ran as follows. Normalization of each sample was performed by random selection of 1 million high-quality reads, each carrying a distinct molecular identifier. Instead of being binned into consensus sequences, reads that shared molecular identifiers were thrown out. MiTCR, run with a Q25 quality threshold and the strictest error-elimination algorithm, handled CDR3 identification, clonotype clustering and error correction. A nonparametric unseen species model using Euler transformation provided a lower-bound estimate of total TCR beta diversity. TCRdb's own reprocessing of the public reads used fastp at Q25 and MiXCR and kept productive beta chains. Under each unique CDR3 protein, matching rows form one entry showing the most common genes and DNA. TCRdb assigned the V and J calls; the authors' analysis was not used. The sample table records 850,000 to 1,000,000 distinct CDR3 sequences; about 53% of these occur just once. The ten largest clones capture 20% to 25% of the sample.

The roughly 42 donors, aged roughly 6 to 95 years, were systemically healthy Caucasian individuals from Russia. Roughly 9 milliliters of peripheral blood were drawn from each donor into EDTA-treated Vacutainer tubes. Ficoll-Paque density-gradient centrifugation was used to isolate PBMCs, with at least 6.5 million per sample. Trizol reagent was used to extract total RNA from the PBMCs, yielding at least 6 micrograms per sample. For every donor, an aliquot of PBMCs went through flow cytometry to measure the percentages of naive CD45RAhigh/CD27high T cells. Reading from cysteine to phenylalanine, the CDR3 counts 18 amino acids. The read is trimmed to its CDR3 DNA, 54 bases read in frame from base 1. For CDR1 and CDR2, the germline V gene lists SGHTA and FQGNSA. Compared with germline, V lacks 2 bases and J lacks 3 bases; bases without a gene match: 8. This clonotype was counted between two and nine times. The target of this receptor is not known. Base qualities were left out, and no much larger clone turns up one base away.

Broader findings and caveats from the paper: Observed TCR beta diversity correlated strongly with the percentage of naive T cells measured by flow cytometry. Observed TCR beta diversity per million T cells fell roughly linearly with age, and a significant reduction was already apparent by age around 40. The long-lived group showed more naive CD4+ T cells, fewer expanded clones and increased TCR diversity than the aged group, suggesting age selection. Estimates of total diversity from one million sequenced T cells were regarded as lower bounds and underestimates. Because donor CMV infection status was unknown, age-related changes in expanded clonotypes were potentially confounded. Bulk unsorted PBMC profiling prevented conclusive comparison of naive and antigen-experienced compartments.

Specimen: blood. The chain links TRBV7-2 with TRBJ1-5; 12 nucleotides in the junction match TRBD1. The source is a woman in her fifties or sixties in good health. In nucleotide form, the sequence is TGTGCCAGCAGCTTATACGGGACAGGGGGCCGATTCAATCAGCCCCAGCATTTT. The resulting protein is CASSLYGTGGRFNQPQHF.